Reported below is one T cell receptor beta chain. Its specificity is unknown. Germline V CDR1 and CDR2: KGHDR, SFDVKD. This CDR3 is 14 amino acids long. The V end was cut by 2 bases, the J end by 3 bases, with 9 bases between. The data were obtained in a study of T cells in Graves' hyperthyroidism and ophthalmopathy. Findings and limits, study-wide: Before onset, by a median of around six months, the model predicted ophthalmopathy.

Amplification of TCR beta CDR3 regions used RNA as the template. First-round RT-PCR targeting the TCR CDR3 was performed with the HTBI primer set. TCRdb used MiXCR to reprocess the multiplex PCR reads, holding one entry per CDR3 protein. The data hold roughly 500,000 distinct CDR3 sequences, with roughly 14% observed a single time. Uncontrolled infection, other autoimmune disease, pregnancy or lactation excluded patients. The sequenced sample consisted of blood. The sequence came from a woman in her twenties or thirties with Graves' hyperthyroidism that later progressed to Graves' ophthalmopathy. This sequence joins TRBV24-1 and TRBJ1-2; D is ambiguous. DNA for the CDR3: TGTGCCACCAGTGATTCTGACACCTACTATGGCTACACCTTC. This gives the protein CATSDSDTYYGYTF.